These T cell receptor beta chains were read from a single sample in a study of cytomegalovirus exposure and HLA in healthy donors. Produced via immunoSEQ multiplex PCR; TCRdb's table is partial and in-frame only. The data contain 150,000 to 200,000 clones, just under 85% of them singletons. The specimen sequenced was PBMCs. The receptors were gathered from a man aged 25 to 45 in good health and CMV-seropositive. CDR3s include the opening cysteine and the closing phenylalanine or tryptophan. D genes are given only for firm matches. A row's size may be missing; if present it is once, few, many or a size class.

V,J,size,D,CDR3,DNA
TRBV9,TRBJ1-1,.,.,CASSVDGGGGGTEAFF,TGTGCCAGCAGCGTAGATGGGGGGGGAGGGGGAACTGAAGCTTTCTTT
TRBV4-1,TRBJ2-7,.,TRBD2,CASRDGLAGLNEQYF,TGCGCCAGCAGGGATGGACTAGCGGGGCTTAACGAGCAGTACTTC
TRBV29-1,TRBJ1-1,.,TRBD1,CSVVGKRTGVGWSEAFF,TGCAGCGTTGTGGGGAAGAGGACAGGGGTCGGGTGGTCTGAAGCTTTCTTT
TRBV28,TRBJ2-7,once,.,CASSLGAEQYF,TGTGCCAGCAGTTTAGGGGCCGAGCAGTACTTC
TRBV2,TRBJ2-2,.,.,CASSPHTGELFF,TGTGCCAGCAGTCCTCACACCGGGGAGCTGTTTTTT
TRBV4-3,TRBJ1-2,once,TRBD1,CASSQENRGFDYTF,TGCGCCAGCAGCCAAGAGAACAGGGGTTTCGACTACACCTTC
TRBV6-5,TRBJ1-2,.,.,CASSLGPGGYTF,TGTGCCAGCAGCCTTGGCCCGGGTGGCTACACCTTC
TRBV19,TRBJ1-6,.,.,CASSPWGEEMRPYNSPLHF,TGTGCCAGTAGTCCGTGGGGAGAAGAGATGAGGCCCTATAATTCACCCCTCCACTTT
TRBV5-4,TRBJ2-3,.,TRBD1,CASSPQGADTQYF,TGTGCCAGCAGCCCGCAGGGGGCAGATACGCAGTATTTT
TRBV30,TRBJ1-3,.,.,CAWSRGSGNTIYF,TGTGCCTGGAGTCGGGGCTCTGGAAACACCATATATTTT
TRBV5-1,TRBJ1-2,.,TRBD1,CASSYGQGALYGYTF,TGCGCCAGCAGCTATGGACAGGGGGCACTCTATGGCTACACCTTC
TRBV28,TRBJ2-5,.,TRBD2,CASSLIGRGGKTQYF,TGTGCCAGCAGTTTAATCGGGCGGGGAGGGAAGACCCAGTACTTC
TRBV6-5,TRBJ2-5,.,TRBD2,CASSYGRDYLQETQYF,TGTGCCAGCAGTTACGGGCGGGACTACCTACAAGAGACCCAGTACTTC
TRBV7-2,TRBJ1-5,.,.,CASSSQNSNQPQHF,TGTGCCAGCAGCTCGCAGAATAGCAATCAGCCCCAGCATTTT
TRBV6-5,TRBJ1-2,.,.,CASRKSDSTNYGYTF,TGTGCCAGCAGAAAATCGGACAGTACTAACTATGGCTACACCTTC
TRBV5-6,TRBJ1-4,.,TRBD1,CASSLGDRGQF,TGTGCCAGCAGCTTAGGGGACAGGGGCCAATTT
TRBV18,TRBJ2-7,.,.,CASSLTTGSSYEQYF,TGTGCCAGCTCACTAACTACAGGATCCTCCTACGAGCAGTACTTC
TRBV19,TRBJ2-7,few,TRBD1,CASSIAGTAYEQYF,TGTGCCAGTAGTATCGCCGGGACAGCCTACGAGCAGTACTTC
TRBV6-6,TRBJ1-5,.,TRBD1,CASSGGQAWGEQPQHF,TGTGCCAGCAGTGGGGGACAGGCTTGGGGGGAGCAGCCCCAGCATTTT
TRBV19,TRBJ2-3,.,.,CASSPWSVTDTQYF,TGTGCCAGTAGCCCTTGGAGCGTTACAGATACGCAGTATTTT
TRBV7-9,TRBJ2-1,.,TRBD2,CASSGGTSGWEQFF,TGTGCCAGCAGCGGGGGGACTAGCGGATGGGAGCAGTTCTTC
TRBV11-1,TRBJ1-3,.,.,CASSLLSVSGNTIYF,TGTGCCAGCAGCCTCTTATCTGTCTCTGGAAACACCATATATTTT
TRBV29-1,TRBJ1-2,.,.,CSALDSYGYTF,TGCAGCGCCCTGGACAGCTATGGCTACACCTTC
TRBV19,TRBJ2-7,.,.,CASTLGPDTYEQYF,TGTGCCAGTACTCTCGGCCCGGACACCTACGAGCAGTACTTC
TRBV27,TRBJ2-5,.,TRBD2,CASNHPGGSRRYF,TGTGCCAGCAACCACCCCGGCGGGAGCCGTCGGTACTTC
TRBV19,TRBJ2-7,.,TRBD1,CASSTSGTGDLEQYF,TGTGCCAGTAGTACTTCGGGGACAGGCGATTTAGAGCAGTACTTC
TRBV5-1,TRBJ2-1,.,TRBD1,CASSPRTQGAGEQFF,TGCGCCAGCAGCCCGCGAACTCAGGGGGCTGGTGAGCAGTTCTTC
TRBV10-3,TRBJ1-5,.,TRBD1,CAISADRANQPQHF,TGTGCCATCAGTGCAGACAGGGCGAATCAGCCCCAGCATTTT
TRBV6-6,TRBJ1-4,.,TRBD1,CASKRGTGDFEKLFF,TGTGCCAGCAAACGCGGGACAGGGGATTTTGAAAAACTGTTTTTT
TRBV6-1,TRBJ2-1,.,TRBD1,CATPGQGANEQFF,TGTGCCACCCCGGGACAGGGTGCCAATGAGCAGTTCTTC
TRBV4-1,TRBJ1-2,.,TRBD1,CATSRAGGGYGYTF,TGCGCCACCTCGCGGGCAGGGGGTGGCTATGGCTACACCTTC
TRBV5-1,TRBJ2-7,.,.,CASSLTENSYEQYF,TGCGCCAGCAGCTTGACAGAGAACTCCTACGAGCAGTACTTC
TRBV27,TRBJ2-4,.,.,CASSFSWGVIENIQYF,TGTGCCAGCAGTTTCAGTTGGGGGGTAATAGAAAACATTCAGTACTTC
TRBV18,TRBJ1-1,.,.,CASSRQGRVNTEAFF,TGTGCCAGCTCACGGCAGGGGCGAGTGAACACTGAAGCTTTCTTT
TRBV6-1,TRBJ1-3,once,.,CAAGGRNSGNTIYF,TGTGCCGCCGGCGGAAGAAACTCTGGAAACACCATATATTTT
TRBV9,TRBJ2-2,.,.,CASSAPRDSPNTGELFF,TGTGCCAGCAGCGCGCCACGGGACTCCCCGAACACCGGGGAGCTGTTTTTT
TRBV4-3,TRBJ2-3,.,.,CASSQDLTLASTDTQYF,TGCGCCAGCAGCCAAGATCTAACACTAGCAAGCACAGATACGCAGTATTTT